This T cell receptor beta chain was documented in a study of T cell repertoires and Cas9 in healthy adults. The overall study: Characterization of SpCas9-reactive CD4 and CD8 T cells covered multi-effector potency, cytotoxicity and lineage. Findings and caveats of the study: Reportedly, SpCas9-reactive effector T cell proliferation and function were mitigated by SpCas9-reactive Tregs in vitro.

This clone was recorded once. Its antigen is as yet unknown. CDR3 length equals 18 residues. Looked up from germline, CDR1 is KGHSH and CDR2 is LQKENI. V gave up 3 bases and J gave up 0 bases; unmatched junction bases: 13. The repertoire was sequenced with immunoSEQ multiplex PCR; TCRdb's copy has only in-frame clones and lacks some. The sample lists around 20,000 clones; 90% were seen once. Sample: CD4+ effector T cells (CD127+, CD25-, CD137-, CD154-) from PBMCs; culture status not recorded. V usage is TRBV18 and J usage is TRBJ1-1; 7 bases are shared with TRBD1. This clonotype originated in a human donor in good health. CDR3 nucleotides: TGTGCCAGCTCACCGCGCCGGTTAACAGGGGATTTGAACACTGAAGCTTTCTTT. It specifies CASSPRRLTGDLNTEAFF.